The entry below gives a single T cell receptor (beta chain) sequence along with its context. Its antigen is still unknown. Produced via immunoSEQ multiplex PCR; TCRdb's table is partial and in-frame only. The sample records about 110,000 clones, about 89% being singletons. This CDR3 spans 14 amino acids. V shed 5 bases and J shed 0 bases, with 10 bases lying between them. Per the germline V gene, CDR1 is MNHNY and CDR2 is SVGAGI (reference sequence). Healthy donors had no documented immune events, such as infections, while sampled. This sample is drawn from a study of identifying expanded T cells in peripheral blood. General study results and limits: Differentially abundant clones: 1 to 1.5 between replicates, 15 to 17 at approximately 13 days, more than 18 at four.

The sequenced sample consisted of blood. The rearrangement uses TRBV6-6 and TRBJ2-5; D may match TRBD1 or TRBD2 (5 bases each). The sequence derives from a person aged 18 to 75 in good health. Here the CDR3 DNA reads TGTGCCAGCAGTCCGGGACCCAACCAAGAGACCCAGTACTTC. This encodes CASSPGPNQETQYF.